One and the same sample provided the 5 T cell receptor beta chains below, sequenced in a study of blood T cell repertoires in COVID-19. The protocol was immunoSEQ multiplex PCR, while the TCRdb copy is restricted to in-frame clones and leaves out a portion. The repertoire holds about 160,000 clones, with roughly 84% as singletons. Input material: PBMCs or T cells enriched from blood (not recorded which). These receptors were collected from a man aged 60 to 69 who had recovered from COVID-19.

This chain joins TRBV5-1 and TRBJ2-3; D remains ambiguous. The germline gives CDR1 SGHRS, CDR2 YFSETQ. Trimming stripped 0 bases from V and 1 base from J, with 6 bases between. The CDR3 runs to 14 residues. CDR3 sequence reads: CASSLDKRTDTQYF. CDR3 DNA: TGCGCCAGCAGCTTGGACAAACGCACAGATACGCAGTATTTT.

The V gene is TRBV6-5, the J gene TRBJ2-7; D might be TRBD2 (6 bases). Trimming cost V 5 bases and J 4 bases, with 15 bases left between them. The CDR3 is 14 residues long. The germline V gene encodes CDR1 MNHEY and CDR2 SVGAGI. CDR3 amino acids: CASSPTGSIYEQYF. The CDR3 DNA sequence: TGTGCCAGCAGTCCCACCGGGAGTATATACGAGCAGTACTTC.

For the CDR3, the DNA is TGTGCCAGTAGTCCGGGTAAGAGCACTGAAGCTTTCTTT. Amino acid sequence: CASSPGKSTEAFF. This chain links TRBV19 with TRBJ1-1; D remains unclear. The V gene's germline CDR1 is LNHDA and CDR2 SQIVND (reference sequence). The CDR3 totals 13 residues. V lost 5 bases and J 4 bases, leaving 11 bases between the germline ends.

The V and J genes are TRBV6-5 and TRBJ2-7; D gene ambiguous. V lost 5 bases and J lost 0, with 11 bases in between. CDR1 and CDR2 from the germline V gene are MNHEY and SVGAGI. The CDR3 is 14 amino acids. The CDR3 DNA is TGTGCCAGCAGTCCCGTTGATAGCTCCTACGAGCAGTACTTC. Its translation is CASSPVDSSYEQYF.

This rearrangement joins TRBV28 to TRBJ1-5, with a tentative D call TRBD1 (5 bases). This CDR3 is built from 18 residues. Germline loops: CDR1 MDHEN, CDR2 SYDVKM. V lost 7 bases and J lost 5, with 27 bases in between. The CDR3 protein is CASTLGLTGVLRDQPQHF. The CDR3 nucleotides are TGTGCCAGCACCTTGGGTCTCACAGGCGTGCTACGCGATCAGCCCCAGCATTTT.